This TCR beta chain appears in the sequencing data of a study of cytomegalovirus exposure and HLA in healthy donors. General study results and limits: Later on, a genetic analysis was performed. It linked a missense variant in DCLRE1C with V- and J-gene trimming of TCR beta. Sequencing depth roughly uniform across donors was assumed in presence/absence analyses.

There were likely unrecorded immune exposures, though donors were nominally healthy when sampled. Trimming took 4 bases from V and 0 from J; bases not matched to a gene: 3. This CDR3 has 15 amino acids. CDR1 and CDR2 (germline): LGHNA, YNFKEQ. A multiplex PCR was run with 60 Vbeta primers and 13 Jbeta primers. The method was immunoSEQ multiplex PCR; TCRdb's version includes in-frame clones alone and lacks a portion of them. The sample lists a few hundred thousand clones, around 90% seen once, with roughly 1.5% in the top ten. Comments on this clone: Its antigen remains unknown.

The genes are TRBV4-2 and TRBJ2-5, with 9 bases that match TRBD2. The receptor was derived from a girl aged 2 to 9 in good health and CMV-seronegative. Sequencing input: PBMCs. The CDR3 nucleotides read TGTGCCAGCAGCCGAGCGGGAGGCTACCAAGAGACCCAGTACTTC. The encoded protein is CASSRAGGYQETQYF.